One sample yielded the 12 T cell receptor beta chains listed below, sequenced in a study of identical twins. One entry per CDR3 protein, called by TCRdb with MiXCR from the 5' RACE reads. The sample holds nearly 900,000 distinct CDR3 sequences, around 12% seen once. The data were also submitted as part of a second study, on yellow fever vaccine responses in identical twins.

The sample was PBMCs. The receptors stem from a young woman in good health.

The chain couples TRBV12-3 or TRBV12-4 to TRBJ1-3, with 9 bases identical to TRBD1. V trimming: 5 bases; J trimming: 7 bases; junction bases outside the gene matches: 6. The CDR3 has 14 residues. CDR3 amino acids: CASSPDRGVNTIYF. CDR3 coding DNA: TGTGCCAGCAGTCCCGACAGGGGGGTGAACACCATATATTTT.

The V call is TRBV2, the J call TRBJ2-3; TRBD2 aligns across 8 bases. The J segment lost 2 bases and the V segment lost 8 bases, leaving 12 bases of the junction unmatched. The CDR3 loop spans 16 amino acids. Germline lookup yields CDR1 SNHLY and CDR2 FYNNEI. For the CDR3, the DNA is TGTGCCAGCTCTACCGGACTAGCTGTGAACACAGATACGCAGTATTTT. It codes for CASSTGLAVNTDTQYF.

There are a few counts of this clonotype. The chain's CDR3 is CASSSRTAFGGELFF. As DNA, the CDR3 is TGTGCCAGCAGCTCCAGGACAGCTTTTGGCGGGGAGCTGTTTTTT. The chain employs TRBV7-2 and TRBJ2-2; D might be TRBD1 (6 bases). CDR1 is SGHTA and CDR2 is FQGNSA in the germline V gene. The CDR3 loop spans 15 amino acids. Trimming took off 4 bases at V and 7 bases at J, with 16 bases between the two ends. The whole variable domain, remainder taken from reference TRBV7-2 and TRBJ2-2, is GAGVSQSPSNKVTEKGKDVELRCDPISGHTALYWYRQSLGQGLEFLIYFQGNSAPDKSGLPSDRFSAERTGGSVSTLTIQRTQQEDSAVYLCASSSRTAFGGELFFGEGSRLTVL.

This clonotype has a count of ten or more. This chain uses TRBV12-3 or TRBV12-4 with TRBJ2-3; TRBD2 matches at 10 bases. This CDR3 is 18 amino acids long. The J segment lost 4 bases and the V segment lost 2 bases, leaving 12 bases of the junction unmatched. DNA of the CDR3: TGTGCCAGCAGTTTAATTCTAGCGGGAGTATCTTCCGCAGATACGCAGTATTTT. Its protein is CASSLILAGVSSADTQYF.

The sample holds many counts of this clonotype. J is TRBJ2-1 and V is TRBV5-1, with 8 bases fitting TRBD1. Germline CDR1 reads SGHRS; CDR2 reads YFSETQ. The junction had 12 bases not matched to a gene; V was cut back by 6 bases and J by 7 bases. CDR3 length: 15 residues. The CDR3 sequence: CASTHRQGARNEQFF. CDR3 DNA sequence: TGCGCCAGCACCCATCGGCAGGGGGCCCGGAATGAGCAGTTCTTC.

This sequence joins TRBV12-3 or TRBV12-4 and TRBJ1-1, with TRBD1 identical over 7 bases. V gave up 7 bases and J gave up 5 bases; unmatched junction bases: 7. CDR3 length: 13 amino acids. As DNA, the CDR3 is TGTGCCAGCAACCCCTCAGGGGGAACTGAAGCTTTCTTT. Its protein is CASNPSGGTEAFF.

The chain combines TRBV14 with TRBJ2-7; tentative D call: TRBD1 (6 bases). Germline lookup yields CDR1 SGHDN and CDR2 FVKESK. There are 14 residues in the CDR3. The ends were cut back, 10 bases at V and 3 bases at J, with 19 bases in the middle. The CDR3 region has the DNA TGTGCCACCACTAACAGGGAATCTAACTACGAGCAGTACTTC. Its protein product is CATTNRESNYEQYF.

This clonotype was seen repeatedly, ten times or more. CDR3 sequence: CSASGLAKETQYF. CDR3 nucleotide sequence: TGCAGTGCTAGTGGTCTAGCGAAAGAGACCCAGTACTTC. The chain links TRBV20-1 to TRBJ2-5; a weak D match, TRBD2 (6 bases). This CDR3 has 13 residues. Germline V gene sequence: CDR1 DFQATT, CDR2 SNEGSKA (reference sequence). The germline V and J ends were trimmed by 3 bases and 3 bases, with 11 bases remaining between them.

CDR3 residues: CASSTRSPTSGYYNEQFF. The CDR3 nucleotides are TGTGCCAGCAGCACCCGAAGCCCGACTAGCGGCTACTACAATGAGCAGTTCTTC. The rearrangement links TRBV11-1 to TRBJ2-1, with 9 nucleotides matching TRBD2. V shed 5 bases, J shed 3 bases, and the junction held 14 bases outside the gene matches. The CDR3 has 18 residues. The germline V gene has CDR1 SGHAT and CDR2 FQDESV (reference sequence).

The V gene is TRBV3-1, the J gene TRBJ2-5; weak D call: TRBD1 (5 bases). V lost 3 bases, J lost 0 bases, and 11 bases lay in between. The CDR3 covers 15 residues. The germline V gene encodes CDR1 LGHDT and CDR2 YNNKEL (reference sequence). This chain's CDR3 is CASSHLDSNQETQYF. CDR3 nucleotides: TGTGCCAGCAGCCACCTAGACAGCAACCAAGAGACCCAGTACTTC.

The table lists this clonotype with a few counts. The chain couples TRBV20-1 to TRBJ2-7; TRBD1 is a possible D gene (5 bases). Germline-derived CDR1 and CDR2 are DFQATT and SNEGSKA (reference sequence). This CDR3 has 14 residues. Trimming removed 0 bases at V and 4 bases at J, with 13 bases between. The CDR3 loop is CSARDSRDAYEQYF. In DNA, the CDR3 is TGCAGTGCTAGAGATTCCAGGGATGCTTACGAGCAGTACTTC.

A note on this clonotype: This clone may be a read error of a much larger clone one base away. The chain recombines TRBV5-1 with TRBJ2-3; 10 nucleotides match TRBD1. The V segment lost 4 bases and the J segment 5 bases; nucleotides outside the gene matches: 4. This CDR3 spans 14 amino acids. CDR1 and CDR2 from the germline V gene are SGHRS and YFSETQ. The CDR3 bases are TGCGCCAGCAGCCAAGGACAGGGGGGAGATACGCAGTATTTT. Translation: CASSQGQGGDTQYF.